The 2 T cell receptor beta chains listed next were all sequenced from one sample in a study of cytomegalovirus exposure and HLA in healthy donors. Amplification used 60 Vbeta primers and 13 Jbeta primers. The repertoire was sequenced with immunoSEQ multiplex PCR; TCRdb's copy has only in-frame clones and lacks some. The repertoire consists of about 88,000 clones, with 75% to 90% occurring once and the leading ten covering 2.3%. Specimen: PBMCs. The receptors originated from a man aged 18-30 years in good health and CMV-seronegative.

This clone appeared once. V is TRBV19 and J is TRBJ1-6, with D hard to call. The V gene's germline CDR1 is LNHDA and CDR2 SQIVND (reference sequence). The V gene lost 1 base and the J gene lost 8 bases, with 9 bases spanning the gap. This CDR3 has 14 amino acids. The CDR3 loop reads CASSIAVGDSPLHF. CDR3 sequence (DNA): TGTGCCAGTAGTATAGCGGTCGGGGATTCACCCCTCCACTTT.

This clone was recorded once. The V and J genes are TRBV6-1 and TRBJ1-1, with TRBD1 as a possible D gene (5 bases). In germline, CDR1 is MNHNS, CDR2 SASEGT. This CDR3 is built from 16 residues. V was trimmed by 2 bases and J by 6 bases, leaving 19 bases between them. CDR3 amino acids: CASSELRDGGLAEAFF. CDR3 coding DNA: TGTGCCAGCAGTGAATTGAGGGACGGGGGACTCGCTGAAGCTTTCTTT.